This T cell receptor beta chain emerged from a study of blood T cell repertoires in COVID-19 (TCRdb year 2020). Study-level background: Collaborator samples came from the United States, Italy and Spain and covered acute and convalescent phases of COVID-19. A freely available public database, intended as a resource for researchers studying the immune response to SARS-CoV-2, is where the repertoires were released. Where available, HLA class I and class II types were taken from metadata supplied by the sample provider and were not determined by assay-based typing. The prospective study material was composed of cDNA or gDNA derived from T cells, B-cell-depleted T cells, or PBMCs. The samples were drawn from the first 160 participants of the ongoing ImmuneRACE study and from 1,254 subjects provided by 6 global collaborators. Deeply sampled blood TCRbeta repertoires from subjects exposed to, actively infected with, or recovered from COVID-19 were included in the dataset. Sample metadata almost always included a de-identified subject ID, COVID-19 status, age in years and sex.

The immunoSEQ Assay, a bias-controlled multiplex PCR, was used to amplify TCRbeta CDR3 regions from genomic DNA. As for the original processing: Nucleated cell counts per sample were estimated from amplification of reference gene primers within the assay. To quantify the absolute abundance of each unique TCRbeta CDR3 rearrangement, sequence reads were collapsed and filtered. For each sample, productive Simpson clonality was calculated as the square root of Simpson's diversity index across productive rearrangements. Entries here come from immuneACCESS through TCRdb and include only in-frame sequences with V and J called. Some clones fail to appear in such tables; in the studies checked, an unresolved V gene covers under half of the shortfall, and the cause of the remainder is unknown. V, J and clone size were drawn from that table, and D and trimming were deduced from the DNA. In all, the sample holds about 150,000 clones, and 75% to 80% of those were seen once. The ten largest clonotypes hold roughly 1.5% of the sample.

Here V drops 5 bases and J drops 0 bases, and the junction holds 1 base not matched to any gene. There are 15 amino acids in the CDR3, from cysteine to phenylalanine inclusive. Only CDR3 DNA is held: 45 bases, read in frame from base 1. Based on the germline V gene, the CDR1 and CDR2 sequences are ENHRY and SYGVKD. Whole blood was collected in K2EDTA tubes by collaborating institutions according to the institutions' own protocols. For TCRbeta analysis, collaborators shipped samples as frozen whole blood, isolated PBMCs, or DNA extracted from either of those sample types. This clone was found a few times. The antigen this receptor binds is unknown. It has no much larger one-base neighbor in the sample; base qualities were not kept. The full study reports these points: The amount of clinical and demographic metadata varied by source and participant and was provided uncurated.

The sequencing sample was made of peripheral blood. This clonotype was sampled from a man older than 75 with acute or convalescent COVID-19. The V gene is TRBV10-3 and the J gene is TRBJ2-2; TRBD2 matches 9 bases in the middle. The sequenced DNA: TGTGCCATCAGTATAGCGGGGGCGAACACCGGGGAGCTGTTTTTT. This sequence encodes CAISIAGANTGELFF.